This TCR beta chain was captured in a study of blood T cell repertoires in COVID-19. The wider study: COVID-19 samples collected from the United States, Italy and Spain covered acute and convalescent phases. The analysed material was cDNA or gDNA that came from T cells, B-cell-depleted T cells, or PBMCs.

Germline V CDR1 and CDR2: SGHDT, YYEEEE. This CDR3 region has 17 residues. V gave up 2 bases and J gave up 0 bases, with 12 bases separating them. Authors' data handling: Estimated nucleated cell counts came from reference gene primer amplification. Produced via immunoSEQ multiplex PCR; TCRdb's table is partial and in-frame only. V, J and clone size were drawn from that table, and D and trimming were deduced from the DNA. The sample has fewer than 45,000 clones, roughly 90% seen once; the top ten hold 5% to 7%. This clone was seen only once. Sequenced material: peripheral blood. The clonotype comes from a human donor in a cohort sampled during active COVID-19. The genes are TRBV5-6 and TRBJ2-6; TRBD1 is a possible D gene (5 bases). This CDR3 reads CASSFGQGTSGANVLTF. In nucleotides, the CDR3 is TGTGCCAGCAGCTTCGGGCAGGGTACCTCTGGGGCCAACGTCCTGACTTTC.